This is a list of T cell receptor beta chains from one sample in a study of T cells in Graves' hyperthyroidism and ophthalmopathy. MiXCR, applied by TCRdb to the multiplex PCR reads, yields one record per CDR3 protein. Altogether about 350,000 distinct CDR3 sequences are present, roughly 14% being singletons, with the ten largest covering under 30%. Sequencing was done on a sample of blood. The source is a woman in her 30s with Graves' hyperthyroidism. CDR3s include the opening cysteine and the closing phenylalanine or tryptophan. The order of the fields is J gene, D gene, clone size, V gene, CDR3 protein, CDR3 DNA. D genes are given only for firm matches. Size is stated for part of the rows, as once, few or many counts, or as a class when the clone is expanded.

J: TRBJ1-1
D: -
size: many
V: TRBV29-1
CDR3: CSARDKAAFF
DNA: TGCAGCGCCAGGGACAAAGCGGCTTTCTTT

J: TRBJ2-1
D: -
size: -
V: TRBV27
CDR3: CASRTISYNEQFF
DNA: TGTGCCAGCCGAACTATCTCCTACAATGAGCAGTTCTTC

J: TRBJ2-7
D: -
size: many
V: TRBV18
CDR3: CASSPLGFSYEQYF
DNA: TGTGCCAGCTCACCACTGGGGTTCTCCTACGAGCAGTACTTC

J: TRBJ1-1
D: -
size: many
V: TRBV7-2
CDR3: CASSLADTSGVTFF
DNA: TGTGCCAGCAGCTTAGCGGATACTTCGGGGGTTACTTTCTTT

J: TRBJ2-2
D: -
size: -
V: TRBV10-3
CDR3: CAIGGTGELFF
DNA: TGTGCCATCGGGGGCACCGGGGAGCTGTTTTTT

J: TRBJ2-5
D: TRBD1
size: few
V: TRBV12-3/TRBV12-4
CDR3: CASSPRGRGETQYF
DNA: TGTGCCAGCAGTCCCAGGGGGCGCGGGGAGACCCAGTACTTC

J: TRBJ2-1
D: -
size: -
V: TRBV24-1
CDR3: CATSAGIHEQFF
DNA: TGTGCCACCAGTGCAGGGATCCATGAGCAGTTCTTC

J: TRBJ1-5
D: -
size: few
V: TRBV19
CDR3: CASSGTLNQPQHF
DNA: TGTGCCAGTAGTGGGACCCTCAATCAGCCCCAGCATTTT

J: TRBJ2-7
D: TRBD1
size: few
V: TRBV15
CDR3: CATSTPGTGYYEQYF
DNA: TGTGCCACCAGCACCCCCGGGACAGGGTACTACGAGCAGTACTTC

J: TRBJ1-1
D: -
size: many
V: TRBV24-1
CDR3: CATSATGFEAFF
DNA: TGTGCCACCAGTGCAACGGGATTTGAAGCTTTCTTT

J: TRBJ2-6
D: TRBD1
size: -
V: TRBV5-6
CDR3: CASSLVKGATTGANVLTF
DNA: TGTGCCAGCAGCTTGGTAAAGGGGGCGACGACTGGGGCCAACGTCCTGACTTTC

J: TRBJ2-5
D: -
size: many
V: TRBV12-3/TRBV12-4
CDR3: CASSSQGWETQYF
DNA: TGTGCCAGCAGTTCTCAGGGATGGGAGACCCAGTACTTC